Only a few counts were recorded for the clone carrying this T cell receptor (beta chain). Its antigen is as yet unknown. To make CD8 memory, CD45RO+ cells were put together with CCR7-negative CD45RA+ TemRA cells. This record comes from a study of shared clonotypes between healthy human individuals. Study observations and caveats: Clonotype sharing among donors was expected to depend on sequencing depth.

CDR3 length: 17 residues. V lost 8 bases to trimming and J lost 3 bases; unmatched junction nucleotides: 13. CDR1 and CDR2 (germline): MGHDK, SYGVNS. Samples underwent the assay at deep level. Data came from immunoSEQ multiplex PCR; TCRdb stores just in-frame clones and leaves some out. The sample lists under 150,000 clones; approximately 70% were seen once. The chain joins TRBV25-1 to TRBJ2-3; 11 positions match TRBD2. This clonotype originated in a woman between 25 and 40 years old in good health. Source material: memory CD8+ T cells sorted from blood. Documented subset: CD45RO+ cells pooled with CCR7-negative TemRA cells. The CDR3 DNA follows: TGTGCCAGCGAAAGCACGGGACTAGCGGCCGTTACAGATACGCAGTATTTT. Protein: CASESTGLAAVTDTQYF. Complete variable domain (other parts from reference TRBV25-1 and TRBJ2-3): EADIYQTPRYLVIGTGKKITLECSQTMGHDKMYWYQQDPGMELHLIHYSYGVNSTEKGDLSSESTVSRIRTEHFPLTLESARPSHTSQYLCASESTGLAAVTDTQYFGPGTRLTVL.